The clone carrying this TCR beta chain appeared many times. Its specificity is unknown. The sample comes from a study of regulatory T cells in long-lasting Graves disease. Germline V lookup: CDR1 ENHRY, CDR2 SYGVKD. This CDR3 is 11 amino acids long. V was pared by 10 bases and J by 0 bases, with 5 bases between. Overall study results and limits: Persistent disease exhibited a predilection for TRBV28, TRBJ1-2 and TRBJ2-5. Since the sample size was small, accuracy may have been reduced.

TCR beta libraries were built with iRepertoire HTBI primers and Arm-PCR of CDR3 regions. In the original processing: The identification of under 65 TRBV and 14 TRBJ segments was made across samples. Each CDR3 protein gets one entry after TCRdb re-called the multiplex PCR reads with MiXCR. These V and J calls are TCRdb output, not the study's own analysis. Among 200,000 to 250,000 distinct CDR3 sequences listed, 20% to 25% were seen once. Time point defined: newly diagnosed GD, antithyroid drugs for less than 3 months. PBMCs were the source of the RNA used for TCR sequencing. The chain links TRBV10-3 to TRBJ2-3; D may be TRBD1 (5 bases). The receptor comes from a female donor with Graves disease. The sequencing used peripheral blood mononuclear cells (PBMCs), collected at new diagnosis, from a patient treated with antithyroid drugs. The CDR3 nucleotides read TGTGCCACAGGGAGCACAGATACGCAGTATTTT. Protein sequence: CATGSTDTQYF.